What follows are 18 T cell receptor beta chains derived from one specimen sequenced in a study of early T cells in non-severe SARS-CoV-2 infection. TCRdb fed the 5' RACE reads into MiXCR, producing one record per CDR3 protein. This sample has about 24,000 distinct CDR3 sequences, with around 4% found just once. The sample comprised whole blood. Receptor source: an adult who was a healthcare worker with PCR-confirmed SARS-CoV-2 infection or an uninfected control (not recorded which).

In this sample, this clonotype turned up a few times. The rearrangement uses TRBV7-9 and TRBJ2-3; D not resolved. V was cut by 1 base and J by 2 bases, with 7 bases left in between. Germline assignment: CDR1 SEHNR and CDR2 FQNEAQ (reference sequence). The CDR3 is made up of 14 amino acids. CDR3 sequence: CASSLGEYTDTQYF. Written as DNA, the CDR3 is TGTGCCAGCAGCTTAGGAGAGTACACAGATACGCAGTATTTT.

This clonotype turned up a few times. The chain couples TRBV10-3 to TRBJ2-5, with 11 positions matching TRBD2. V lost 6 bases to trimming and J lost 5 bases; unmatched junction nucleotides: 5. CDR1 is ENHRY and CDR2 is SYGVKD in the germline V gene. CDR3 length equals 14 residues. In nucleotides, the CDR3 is TGTGCCATCAGCCAAAGGACTAGCGGGGAGACCCAGTACTTC. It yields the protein CAISQRTSGETQYF.

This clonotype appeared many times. CDR3 coding DNA: TGCAGTGCTCTCTACCCCGTGGGCAAGGAGGAGCAGTACTTC. Encoded protein: CSALYPVGKEEQYF. This sequence joins TRBV20-1 and TRBJ2-7; D gene unclear. V was cut by 5 bases and J by 7 bases, with 21 bases left in between. This CDR3 has 14 residues. Germline CDR1 DFQATT, CDR2 SNEGSKA (reference sequence).

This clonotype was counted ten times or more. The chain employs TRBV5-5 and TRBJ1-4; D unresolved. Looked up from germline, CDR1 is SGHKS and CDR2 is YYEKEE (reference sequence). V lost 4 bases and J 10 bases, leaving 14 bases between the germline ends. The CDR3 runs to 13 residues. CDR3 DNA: TGTGCCAGCAGCCTGGGGTCAGGAGGAAAACTGTTTTTT. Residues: CASSLGSGGKLFF.

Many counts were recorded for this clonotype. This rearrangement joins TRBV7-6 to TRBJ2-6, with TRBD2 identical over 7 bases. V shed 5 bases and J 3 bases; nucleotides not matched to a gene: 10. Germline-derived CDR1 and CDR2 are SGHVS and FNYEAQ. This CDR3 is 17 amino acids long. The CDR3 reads CASSRNPGGFGANVLTF. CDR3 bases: TGTGCCAGCAGCCGAAACCCGGGGGGATTTGGGGCCAACGTCCTGACTTTC.

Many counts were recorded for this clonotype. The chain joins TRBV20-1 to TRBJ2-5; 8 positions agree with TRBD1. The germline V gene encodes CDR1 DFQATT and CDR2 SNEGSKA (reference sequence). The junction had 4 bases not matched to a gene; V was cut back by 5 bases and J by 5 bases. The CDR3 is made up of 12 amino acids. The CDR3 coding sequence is TGCAGTGCTCCCAGGGGGCGGGAGACCCAGTACTTC. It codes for CSAPRGRETQYF.

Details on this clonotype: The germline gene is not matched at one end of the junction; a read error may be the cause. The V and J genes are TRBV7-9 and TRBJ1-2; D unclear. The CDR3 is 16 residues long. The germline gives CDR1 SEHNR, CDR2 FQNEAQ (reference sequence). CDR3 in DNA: TGTGCCAGCAGCTTAGCCGTCACGACGGCTAATTATGGCTACACCTTC. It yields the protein CASSLAVTTANYGYTF.

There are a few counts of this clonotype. The CDR3 loop is CASSIDRGTTGELFF. The CDR3 region has the DNA TGTGCCAGTAGTATAGATCGGGGGACCACCGGGGAGCTGTTTTTT. This chain joins TRBV19 and TRBJ2-2, with D possibly being TRBD2 (6 bases). V lost 0 bases and J lost 4, with 9 bases in between. Germline CDR1 is LNHDA and CDR2 is SQIVND (reference sequence). This CDR3 comprises 15 residues.

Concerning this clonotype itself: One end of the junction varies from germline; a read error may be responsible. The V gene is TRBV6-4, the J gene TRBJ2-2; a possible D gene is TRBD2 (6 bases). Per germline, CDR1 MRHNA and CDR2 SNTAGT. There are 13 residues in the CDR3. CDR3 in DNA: TGTGCCAGCAGTGTAGCGGACACCGGGGAGCTTTTTTTT. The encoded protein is CASSVADTGELFF.

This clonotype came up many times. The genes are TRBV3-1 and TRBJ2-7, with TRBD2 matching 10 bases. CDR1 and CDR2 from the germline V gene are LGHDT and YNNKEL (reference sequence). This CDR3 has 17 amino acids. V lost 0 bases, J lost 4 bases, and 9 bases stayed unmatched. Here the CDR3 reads CASSQDWSGGAYYEQYF. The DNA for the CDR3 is TGTGCCAGCAGCCAAGATTGGAGCGGGGGGGCGTATTACGAGCAGTACTTC.

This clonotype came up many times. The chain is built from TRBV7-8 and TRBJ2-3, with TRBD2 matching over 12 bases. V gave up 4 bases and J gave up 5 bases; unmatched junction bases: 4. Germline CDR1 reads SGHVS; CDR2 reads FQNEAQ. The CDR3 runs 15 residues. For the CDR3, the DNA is TGTGCCAGCAGCTCCGGACTAGCGGGAAGAGATACGCAGTATTTT. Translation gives CASSSGLAGRDTQYF.

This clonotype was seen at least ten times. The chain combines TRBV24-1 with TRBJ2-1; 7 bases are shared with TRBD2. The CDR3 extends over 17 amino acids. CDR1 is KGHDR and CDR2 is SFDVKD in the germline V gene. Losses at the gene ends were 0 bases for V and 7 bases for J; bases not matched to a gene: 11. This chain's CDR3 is CATSDLQGLGVRNEQFF. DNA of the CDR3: TGTGCCACCAGTGATTTGCAAGGACTAGGAGTAAGAAATGAGCAGTTCTTC.

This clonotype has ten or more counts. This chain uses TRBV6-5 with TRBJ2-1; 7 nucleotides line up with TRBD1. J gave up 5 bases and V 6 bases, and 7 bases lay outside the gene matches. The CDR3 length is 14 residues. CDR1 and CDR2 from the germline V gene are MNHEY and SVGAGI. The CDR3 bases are TGTGCCAGCAGGAGGGGGCGCCCAGACAATGAGCAGTTCTTC. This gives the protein CASRRGRPDNEQFF.

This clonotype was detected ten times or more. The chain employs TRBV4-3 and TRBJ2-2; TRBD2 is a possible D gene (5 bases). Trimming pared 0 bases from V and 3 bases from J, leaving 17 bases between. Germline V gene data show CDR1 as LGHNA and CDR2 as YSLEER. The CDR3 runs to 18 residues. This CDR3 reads CASSQEIPFGDYTGELFF. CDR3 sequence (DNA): TGCGCCAGCAGCCAAGAAATCCCGTTCGGGGATTACACCGGGGAGCTGTTTTTT.

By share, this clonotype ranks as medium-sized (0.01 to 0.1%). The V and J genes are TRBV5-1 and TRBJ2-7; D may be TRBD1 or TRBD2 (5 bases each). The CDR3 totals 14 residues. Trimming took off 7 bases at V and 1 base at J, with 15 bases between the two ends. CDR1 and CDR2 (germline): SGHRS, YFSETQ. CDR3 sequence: CASGPGPTSYEQYF. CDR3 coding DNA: TGCGCCAGCGGCCCGGGACCGACGTCCTACGAGCAGTACTTC.

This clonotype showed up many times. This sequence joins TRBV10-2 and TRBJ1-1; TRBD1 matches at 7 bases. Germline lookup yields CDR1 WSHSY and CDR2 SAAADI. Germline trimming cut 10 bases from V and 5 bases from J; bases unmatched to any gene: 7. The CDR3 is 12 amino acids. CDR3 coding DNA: TGCGCCACGCGACAGGGAGCGACTGAAGCTTTCTTT. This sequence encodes CATRQGATEAFF.

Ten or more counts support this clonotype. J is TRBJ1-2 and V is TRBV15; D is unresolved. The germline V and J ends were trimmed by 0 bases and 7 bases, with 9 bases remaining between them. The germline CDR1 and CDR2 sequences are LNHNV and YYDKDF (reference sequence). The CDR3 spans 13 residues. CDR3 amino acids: CATSREYLSGYTF. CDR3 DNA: TGTGCCACCAGCAGAGAGTACTTGAGTGGCTACACCTTC. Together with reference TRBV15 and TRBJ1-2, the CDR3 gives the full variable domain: DAMVIQNPRYQVTQFGKPVTLSCSQTLNHNVMYWYQQKSSQAPKLLFHYYDKDFNNEADTPDNFQSRRPNTSFCFLDIRSPGLGDTAMYLCATSREYLSGYTFGSGTRLTVV.

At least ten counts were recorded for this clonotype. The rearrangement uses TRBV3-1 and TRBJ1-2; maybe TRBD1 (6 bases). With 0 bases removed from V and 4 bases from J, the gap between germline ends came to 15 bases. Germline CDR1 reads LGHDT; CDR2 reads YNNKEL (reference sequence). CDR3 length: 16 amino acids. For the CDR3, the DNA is TGTGCCAGCAGCCAAGATGAAAGGGGGGCGACCTATGGCTACACCTTC. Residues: CASSQDERGATYGYTF.